Listed below are T cell receptor beta chains from one sample, sequenced in a study of T cell responses to AZD1222 COVID-19 vaccine. Some clones are missing from TCRdb's copy, which holds only in-frame ones; the method was immunoSEQ multiplex PCR. Of some 130,000 clones listed, 92% were seen once; the top ten hold around 3%. Here the sequenced sample was peripheral blood, taken on day 0 of AZD1222 vaccination. These receptors were taken from an adult in good health. Each CDR3 is given with its conserved first and last residue. The D gene is left open where the match is weak. Only part of the rows carry a size: once, few, many, or a class if the clone is expanded.

v_call,clone_size,j_call,d_call,cdr3_aa,cdr3_nt
TRBV7-8,NA,TRBJ1-4,TRBD1,CASSPGQGATNEKLFF,TGTGCCAGCAGCCCCGGACAGGGAGCAACTAATGAAAAACTGTTTTTT
TRBV3-1/TRBV3-2,NA,TRBJ2-1,NA,CASSHLSAASSYNEQFF,TGTGCCAGCAGCCATCTTTCGGCGGCCAGCTCCTACAATGAGCAGTTCTTC
TRBV15,NA,TRBJ1-2,TRBD1,CATRSTGGGQDYTF,TGTGCCACCAGATCGACAGGGGGCGGTCAGGACTACACCTTC
TRBV9,NA,TRBJ2-7,NA,CASSPPQGLEQYF,TGTGCCAGCAGCCCCCCACAGGGCCTGGAGCAGTACTTC
TRBV18,NA,TRBJ1-5,NA,CASSPGADSNQPQHF,TGTGCCAGCTCGCCCGGGGCAGACTCCAATCAGCCCCAGCATTTT
TRBV5-1,NA,TRBJ1-1,TRBD1,CASSSTGGHTEAFF,TGCGCCAGCAGCTCGACAGGGGGCCACACTGAAGCTTTCTTT
TRBV29-1,NA,TRBJ2-1,TRBD1,CSVAGTGGNEQFF,TGCAGCGTTGCGGGGACAGGGGGAAATGAGCAGTTCTTC
TRBV20-1,NA,TRBJ2-5,NA,CSNRVWETQYF,TGCAGTAACCGGGTGTGGGAGACCCAGTACTTC
TRBV5-6,NA,TRBJ1-2,NA,CASSLTVQTNYGYTF,TGTGCCAGCAGCTTGACCGTGCAGACTAACTATGGCTACACCTTC
TRBV11-1,NA,TRBJ2-1,NA,CASSLLQGVYNEQFF,TGTGCCAGCAGCTTATTACAGGGCGTCTACAATGAGCAGTTCTTC
TRBV6-5,NA,TRBJ2-7,NA,CASRRGEGYEQYF,TGTGCCAGCAGAAGGGGGGAGGGCTACGAGCAGTACTTC
TRBV20-1,few,TRBJ1-2,NA,CSARQDGYTF,TGCAGTGCTAGACAGGATGGCTACACCTTC
TRBV7-9,NA,TRBJ2-3,TRBD1,CASTLTGGEDTQYF,TGTGCCAGCACCCTGACAGGGGGCGAAGATACGCAGTATTTT
TRBV9,NA,TRBJ2-1,NA,CASSALNTRKNSDEQFF,TGTGCCAGCAGCGCCCTAAACACTCGGAAGAACAGCGATGAGCAGTTCTTC
TRBV5-5,NA,TRBJ1-1,TRBD1,CASSGQGAGTEAFF,TGTGCCAGCAGCGGACAGGGGGCGGGCACTGAAGCTTTCTTT
TRBV5-6,once,TRBJ2-5,TRBD2,CASSLVAGVGETQYF,TGTGCCAGCAGCCTTGTAGCGGGAGTAGGTGAGACCCAGTACTTC
TRBV7-3,few,TRBJ2-2,NA,CASSLNNGELFF,TGTGCCAGCAGCTTAAACAACGGGGAGCTGTTTTTT
TRBV30,NA,TRBJ1-1,NA,CAWSVVGVNTEAFF,TGTGCCTGGAGTGTCGTAGGGGTGAACACTGAAGCTTTCTTT